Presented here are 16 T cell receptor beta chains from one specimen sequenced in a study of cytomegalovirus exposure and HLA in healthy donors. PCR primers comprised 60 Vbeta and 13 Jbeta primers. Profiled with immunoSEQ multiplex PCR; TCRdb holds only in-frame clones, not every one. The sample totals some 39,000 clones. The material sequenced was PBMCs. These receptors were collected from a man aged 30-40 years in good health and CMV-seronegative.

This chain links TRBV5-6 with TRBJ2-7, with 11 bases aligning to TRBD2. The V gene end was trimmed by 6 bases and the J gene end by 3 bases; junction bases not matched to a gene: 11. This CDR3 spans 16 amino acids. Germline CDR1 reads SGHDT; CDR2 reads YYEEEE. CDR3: CASIFSGLAGNYEQYF. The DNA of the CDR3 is TGTGCCAGCATCTTTAGCGGACTAGCGGGTAACTACGAGCAGTACTTC.

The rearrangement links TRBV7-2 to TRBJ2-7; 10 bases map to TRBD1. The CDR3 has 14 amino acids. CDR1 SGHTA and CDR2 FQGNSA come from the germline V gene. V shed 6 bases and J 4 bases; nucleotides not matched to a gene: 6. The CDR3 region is CASRNRDRGYEQYF. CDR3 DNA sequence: TGTGCCAGCAGAAACCGGGACAGGGGTTACGAGCAGTACTTC.

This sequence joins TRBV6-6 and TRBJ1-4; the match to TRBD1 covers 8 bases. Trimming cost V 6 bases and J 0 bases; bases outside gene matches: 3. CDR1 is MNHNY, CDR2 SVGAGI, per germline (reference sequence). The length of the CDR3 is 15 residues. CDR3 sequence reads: CASSKDRATNEKLFF. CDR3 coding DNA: TGTGCCAGCAGCAAGGACAGGGCAACTAATGAAAAACTGTTTTTT.

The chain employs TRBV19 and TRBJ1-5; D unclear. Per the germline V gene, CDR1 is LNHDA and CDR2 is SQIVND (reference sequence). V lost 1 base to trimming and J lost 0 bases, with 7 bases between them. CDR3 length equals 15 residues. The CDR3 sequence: CASSIVRDSNQPQHF. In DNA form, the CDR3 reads TGTGCCAGTAGTATAGTTAGAGATAGCAATCAGCCCCAGCATTTT.

This CDR3 is CASSLEDSTRNEQFF. The CDR3, as DNA: TGCGCCAGCAGCTTGGAGGACAGTACACGCAATGAGCAGTTCTTC. The chain is built from TRBV5-1 and TRBJ2-1; D perhaps matches TRBD1 (6 bases). Per germline, CDR1 SGHRS and CDR2 YFSETQ. The CDR3 sequence is 15 residues long. The germline V and J ends were trimmed by 0 bases and 6 bases, with 13 bases remaining between them.

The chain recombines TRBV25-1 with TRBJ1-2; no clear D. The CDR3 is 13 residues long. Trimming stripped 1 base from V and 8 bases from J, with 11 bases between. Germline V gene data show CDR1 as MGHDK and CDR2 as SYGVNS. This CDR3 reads CASSEFSGSGYTF. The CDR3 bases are TGTGCCAGCAGTGAATTTTCAGGTTCGGGCTACACCTTC.

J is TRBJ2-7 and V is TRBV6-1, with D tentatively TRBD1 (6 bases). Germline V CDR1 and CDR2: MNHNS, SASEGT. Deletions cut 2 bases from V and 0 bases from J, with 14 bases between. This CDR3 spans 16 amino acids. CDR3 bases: TGTGCCAGCAGTGAATCTGGACAGTCTAGCTCCTACGAGCAGTACTTC. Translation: CASSESGQSSSYEQYF.

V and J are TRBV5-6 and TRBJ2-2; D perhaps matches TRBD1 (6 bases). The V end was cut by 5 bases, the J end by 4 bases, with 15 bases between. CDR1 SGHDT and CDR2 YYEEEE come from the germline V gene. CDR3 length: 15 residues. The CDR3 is CASRLQGISTGELFF. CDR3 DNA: TGTGCCAGCAGGTTACAGGGAATAAGCACCGGGGAGCTGTTTTTT.

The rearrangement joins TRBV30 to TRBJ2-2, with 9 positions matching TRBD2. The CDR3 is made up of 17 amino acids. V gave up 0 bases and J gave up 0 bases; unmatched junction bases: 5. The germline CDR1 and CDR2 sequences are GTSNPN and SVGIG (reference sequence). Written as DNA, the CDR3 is TGTGCCTGGAGTGTCCGTTCTAGCGGGGCGAACACCGGGGAGCTGTTTTTT. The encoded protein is CAWSVRSSGANTGELFF. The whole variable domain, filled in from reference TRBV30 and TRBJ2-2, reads SQTIHQWPATLVQPVGSPLSLECTVEGTSNPNLYWYRQAAGRGLQLLFYSVGIGQISSEVPQNLSASRPQDRQFILSSKKLLLSDSGFYLCAWSVRSSGANTGELFFGEGSRLTVL.

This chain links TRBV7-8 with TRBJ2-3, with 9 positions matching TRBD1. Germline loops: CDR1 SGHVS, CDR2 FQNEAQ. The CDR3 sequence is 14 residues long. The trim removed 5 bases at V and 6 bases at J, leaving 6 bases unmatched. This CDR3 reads CASSRQGEGDTQYF. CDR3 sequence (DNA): TGTGCCAGCAGCAGACAGGGGGAAGGGGATACGCAGTATTTT. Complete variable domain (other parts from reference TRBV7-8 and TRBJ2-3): GAGVSQSPRYKVAKRGQDVALRCDPISGHVSLFWYQQALGQGPEFLTYFQNEAQLDKSGLPSDRFFAERPEGSVSTLKIQRTQQEDSAVYLCASSRQGEGDTQYFGPGTRLTVL.

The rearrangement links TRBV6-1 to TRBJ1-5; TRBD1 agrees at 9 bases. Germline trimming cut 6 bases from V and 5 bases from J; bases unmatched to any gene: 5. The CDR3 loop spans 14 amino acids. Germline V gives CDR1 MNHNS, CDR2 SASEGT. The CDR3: CASRGGQGDQPQHF. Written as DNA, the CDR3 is TGTGCCAGCAGGGGGGGACAGGGTGATCAGCCCCAGCATTTT.

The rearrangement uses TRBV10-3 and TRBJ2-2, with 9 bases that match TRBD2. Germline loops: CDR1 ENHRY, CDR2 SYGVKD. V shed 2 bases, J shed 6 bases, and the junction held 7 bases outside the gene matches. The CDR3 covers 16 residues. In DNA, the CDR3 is TGTGCCATCAGTGAGGGGGTACCTAGCGGGGCCGGGGAGCTGTTTTTT. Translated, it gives CAISEGVPSGAGELFF.

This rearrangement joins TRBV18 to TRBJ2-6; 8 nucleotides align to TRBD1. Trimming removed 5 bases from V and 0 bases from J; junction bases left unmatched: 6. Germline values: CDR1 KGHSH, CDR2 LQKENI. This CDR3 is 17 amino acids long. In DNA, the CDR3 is TGTGCCAGCTCATCAGGGGGCTTGGACTCTGGGGCCAACGTCCTGACTTTC. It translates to CASSSGGLDSGANVLTF.

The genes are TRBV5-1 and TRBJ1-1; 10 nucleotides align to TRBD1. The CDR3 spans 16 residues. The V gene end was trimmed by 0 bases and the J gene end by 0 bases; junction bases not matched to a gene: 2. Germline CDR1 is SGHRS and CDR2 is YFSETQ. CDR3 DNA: TGCGCCAGCAGCTTGGTAGGGACAGGGGTGAACACTGAAGCTTTCTTT. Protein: CASSLVGTGVNTEAFF.

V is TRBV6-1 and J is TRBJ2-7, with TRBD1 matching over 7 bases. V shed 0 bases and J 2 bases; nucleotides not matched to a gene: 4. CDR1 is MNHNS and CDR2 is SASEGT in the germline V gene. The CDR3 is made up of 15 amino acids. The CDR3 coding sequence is TGTGCCAGCAGTGAAGCGGGACAGTTAACCTACGAGCAGTACTTC. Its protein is CASSEAGQLTYEQYF.

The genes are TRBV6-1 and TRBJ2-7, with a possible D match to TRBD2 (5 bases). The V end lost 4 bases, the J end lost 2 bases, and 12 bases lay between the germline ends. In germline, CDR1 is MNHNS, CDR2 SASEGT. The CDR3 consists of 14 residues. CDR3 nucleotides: TGTGCCAGCAGTGTCGGGGTCCTCGCCTACGAGCAGTACTTC. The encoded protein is CASSVGVLAYEQYF.